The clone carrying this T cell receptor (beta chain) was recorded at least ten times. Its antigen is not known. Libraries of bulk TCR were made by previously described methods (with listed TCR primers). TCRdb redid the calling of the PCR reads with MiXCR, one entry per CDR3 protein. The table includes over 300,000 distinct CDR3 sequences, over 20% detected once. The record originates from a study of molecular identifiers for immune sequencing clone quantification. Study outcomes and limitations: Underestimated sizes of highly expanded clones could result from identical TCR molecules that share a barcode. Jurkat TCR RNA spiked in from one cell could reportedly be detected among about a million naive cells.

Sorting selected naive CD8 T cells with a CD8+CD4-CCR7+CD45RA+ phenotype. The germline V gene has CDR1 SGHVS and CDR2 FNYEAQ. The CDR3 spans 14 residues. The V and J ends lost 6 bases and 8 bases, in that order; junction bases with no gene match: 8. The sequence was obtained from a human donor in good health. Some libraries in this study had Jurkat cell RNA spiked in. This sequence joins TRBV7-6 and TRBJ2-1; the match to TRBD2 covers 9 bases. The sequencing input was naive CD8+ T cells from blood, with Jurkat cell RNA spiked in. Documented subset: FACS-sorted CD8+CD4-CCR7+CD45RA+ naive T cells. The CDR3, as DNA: TGTGCCAGCAGGATGGGACTAGCTGGGGATGAGCAGTTCTTC. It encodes CASRMGLAGDEQFF.